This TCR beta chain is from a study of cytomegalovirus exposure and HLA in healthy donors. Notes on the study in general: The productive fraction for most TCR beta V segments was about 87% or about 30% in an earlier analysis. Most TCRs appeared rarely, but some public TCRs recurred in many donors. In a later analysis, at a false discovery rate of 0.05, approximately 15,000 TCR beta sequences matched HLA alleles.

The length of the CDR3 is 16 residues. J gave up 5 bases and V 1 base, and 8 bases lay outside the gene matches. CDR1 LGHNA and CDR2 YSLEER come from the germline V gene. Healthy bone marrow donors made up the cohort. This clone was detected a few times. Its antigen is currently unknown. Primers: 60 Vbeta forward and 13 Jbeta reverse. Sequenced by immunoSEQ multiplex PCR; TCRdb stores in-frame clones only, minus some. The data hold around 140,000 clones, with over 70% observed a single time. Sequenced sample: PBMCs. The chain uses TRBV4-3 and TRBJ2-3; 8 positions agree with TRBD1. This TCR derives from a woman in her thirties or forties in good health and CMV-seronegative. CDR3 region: CASSQAQGAIVDTQYF. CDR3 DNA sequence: TGCGCCAGCAGCCAAGCCCAGGGGGCAATCGTAGATACGCAGTATTTT.